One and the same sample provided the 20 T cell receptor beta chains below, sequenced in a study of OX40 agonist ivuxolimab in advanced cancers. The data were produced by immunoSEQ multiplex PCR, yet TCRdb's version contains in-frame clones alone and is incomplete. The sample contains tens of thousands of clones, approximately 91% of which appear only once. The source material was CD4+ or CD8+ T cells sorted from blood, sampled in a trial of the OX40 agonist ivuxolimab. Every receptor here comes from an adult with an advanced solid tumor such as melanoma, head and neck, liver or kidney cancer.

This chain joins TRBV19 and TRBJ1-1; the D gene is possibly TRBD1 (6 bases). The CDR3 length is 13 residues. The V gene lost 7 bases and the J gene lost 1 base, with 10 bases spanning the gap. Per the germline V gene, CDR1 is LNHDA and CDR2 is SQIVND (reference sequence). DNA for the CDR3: TGTGCCAGTAAGGACAGACCGAACACTGAAGCTTTCTTT. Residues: CASKDRPNTEAFF.

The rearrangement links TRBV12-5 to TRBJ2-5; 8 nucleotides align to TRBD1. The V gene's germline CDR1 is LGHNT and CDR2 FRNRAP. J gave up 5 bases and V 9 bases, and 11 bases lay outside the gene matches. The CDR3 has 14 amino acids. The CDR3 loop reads CARERTGLGETQYF. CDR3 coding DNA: TGTGCTAGAGAACGGACAGGGCTAGGGGAGACCCAGTACTTC.

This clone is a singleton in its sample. The CDR3 reads CASSSYVSGSEQFF. Written as DNA, the CDR3 is TGTGCCAGCAGTTCCTACGTGTCGGGAAGTGAGCAGTTCTTC. The V gene is TRBV6-6, the J gene TRBJ2-1; a weak D match, TRBD2 (5 bases). Germline lookup yields CDR1 MNHNY and CDR2 SVGAGI (reference sequence). V was cut by 4 bases and J by 9 bases, with 16 bases left in between. The CDR3 has 14 residues.

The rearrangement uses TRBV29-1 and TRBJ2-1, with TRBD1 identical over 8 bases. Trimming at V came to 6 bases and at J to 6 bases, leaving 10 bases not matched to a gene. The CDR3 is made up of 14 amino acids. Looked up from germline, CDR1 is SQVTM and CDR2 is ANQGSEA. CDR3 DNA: TGCAGCGTAGAACAGGGGGTAGGTGTCAATGAGCAGTTCTTC. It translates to CSVEQGVGVNEQFF.

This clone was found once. CDR3 DNA: TGTGCCAGTACCATCAAAACCGGGGAGCTGTTTTTT. Protein: CASTIKTGELFF. J is TRBJ2-2 and V is TRBV19, with unresolved D. Trimming left V 7 bases short and J 5 bases short, with 8 bases between. The germline V gene has CDR1 LNHDA and CDR2 SQIVND (reference sequence). The CDR3 contains 12 residues.

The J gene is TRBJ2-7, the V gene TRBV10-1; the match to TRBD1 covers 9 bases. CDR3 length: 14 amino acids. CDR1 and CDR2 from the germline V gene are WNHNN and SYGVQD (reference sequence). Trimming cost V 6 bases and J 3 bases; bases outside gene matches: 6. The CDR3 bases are TGCGCCAGCAGCGCCGGGACAGGGAGCTACGAGCAGTACTTC. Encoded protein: CASSAGTGSYEQYF.

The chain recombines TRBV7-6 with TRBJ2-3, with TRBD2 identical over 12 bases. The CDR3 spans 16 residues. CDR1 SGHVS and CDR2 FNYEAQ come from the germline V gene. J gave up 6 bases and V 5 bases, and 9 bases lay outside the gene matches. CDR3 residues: CASSPRTSGIWDTQYF. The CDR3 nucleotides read TGTGCCAGCAGCCCCCGGACTAGCGGGATATGGGATACGCAGTATTTT.

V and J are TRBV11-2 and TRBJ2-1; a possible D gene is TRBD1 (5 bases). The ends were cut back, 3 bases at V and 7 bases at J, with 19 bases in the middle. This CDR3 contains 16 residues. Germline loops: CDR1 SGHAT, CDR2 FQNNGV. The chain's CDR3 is CASSLGGAGTRNEQFF. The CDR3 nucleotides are TGTGCCAGCAGCTTGGGTGGGGCCGGTACAAGAAATGAGCAGTTCTTC.

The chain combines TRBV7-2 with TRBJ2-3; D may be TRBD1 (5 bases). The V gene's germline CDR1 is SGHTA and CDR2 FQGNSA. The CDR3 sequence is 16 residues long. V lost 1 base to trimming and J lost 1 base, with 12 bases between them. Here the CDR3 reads CASSLDSSRGTDTQYF. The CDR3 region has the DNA TGTGCCAGCAGCTTAGACTCGAGCAGGGGCACAGATACGCAGTATTTT.

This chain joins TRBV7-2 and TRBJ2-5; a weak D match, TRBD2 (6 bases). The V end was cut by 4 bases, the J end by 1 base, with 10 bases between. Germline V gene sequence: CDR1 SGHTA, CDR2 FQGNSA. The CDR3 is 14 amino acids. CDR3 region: CASSSAGIQETQYF. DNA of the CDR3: TGTGCCAGCAGCTCTGCGGGAATCCAAGAGACCCAGTACTTC.

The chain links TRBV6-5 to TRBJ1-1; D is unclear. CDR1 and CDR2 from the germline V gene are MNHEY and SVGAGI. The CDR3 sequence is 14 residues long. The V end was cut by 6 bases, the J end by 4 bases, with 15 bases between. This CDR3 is CASSLGISFTEAFF. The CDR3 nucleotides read TGTGCCAGCAGCCTCGGGATATCGTTCACTGAAGCTTTCTTT.

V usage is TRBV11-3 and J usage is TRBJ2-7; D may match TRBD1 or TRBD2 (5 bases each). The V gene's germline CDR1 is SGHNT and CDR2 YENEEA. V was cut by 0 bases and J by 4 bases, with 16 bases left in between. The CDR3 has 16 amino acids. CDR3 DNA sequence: TGTGCCAGCAGCTTAGATCCGGGACGGGACCCTTACGAGCAGTACTTC. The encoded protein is CASSLDPGRDPYEQYF.

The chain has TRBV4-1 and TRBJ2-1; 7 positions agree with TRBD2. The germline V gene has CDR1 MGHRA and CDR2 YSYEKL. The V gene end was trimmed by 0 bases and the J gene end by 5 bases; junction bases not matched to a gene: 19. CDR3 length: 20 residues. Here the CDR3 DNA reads TGCGCCAGCAGCCAAGATTTAACTTCTGGGAGGGCCGAGGGGCACAATGAGCAGTTCTTC. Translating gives CASSQDLTSGRAEGHNEQFF.

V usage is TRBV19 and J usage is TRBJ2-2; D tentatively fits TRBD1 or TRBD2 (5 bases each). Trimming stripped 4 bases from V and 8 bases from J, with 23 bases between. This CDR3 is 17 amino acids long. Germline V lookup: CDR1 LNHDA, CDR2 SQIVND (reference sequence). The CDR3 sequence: CASSTPGPLIGAGELFF. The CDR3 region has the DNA TGTGCCAGTAGTACCCCGGGACCACTTATTGGCGCAGGGGAGCTGTTTTTT. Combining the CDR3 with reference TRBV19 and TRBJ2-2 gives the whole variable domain DGGITQSPKYLFRKEGQNVTLSCEQNLNHDAMYWYRQDPGQGLRLIYYSQIVNDFQKGDIAEGYSVSREKKESFPLTVTSAQKNPTAFYLCASSTPGPLIGAGELFFGEGSRLTVL.

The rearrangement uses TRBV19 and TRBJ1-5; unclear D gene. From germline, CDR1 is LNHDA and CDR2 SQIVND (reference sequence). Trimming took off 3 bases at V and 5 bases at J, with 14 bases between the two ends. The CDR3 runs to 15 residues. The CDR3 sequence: CASSMVGLDDQPQHF. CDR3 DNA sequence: TGTGCCAGTAGTATGGTGGGGTTAGATGATCAGCCCCAGCATTTT.

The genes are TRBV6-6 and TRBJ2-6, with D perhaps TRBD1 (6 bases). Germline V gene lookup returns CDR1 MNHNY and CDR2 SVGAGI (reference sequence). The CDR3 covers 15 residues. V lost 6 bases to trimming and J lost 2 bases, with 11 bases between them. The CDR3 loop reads CASRKTGPGANVLTF. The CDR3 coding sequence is TGTGCCAGCAGGAAAACAGGGCCTGGGGCCAACGTCCTGACTTTC.

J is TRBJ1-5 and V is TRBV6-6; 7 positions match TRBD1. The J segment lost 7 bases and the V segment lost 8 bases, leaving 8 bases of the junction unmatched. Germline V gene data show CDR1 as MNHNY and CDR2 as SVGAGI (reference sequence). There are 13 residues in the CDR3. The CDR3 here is CASAGGSGQPQHF. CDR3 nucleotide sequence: TGTGCCAGCGCAGGGGGGTCTGGGCAGCCCCAGCATTTT.

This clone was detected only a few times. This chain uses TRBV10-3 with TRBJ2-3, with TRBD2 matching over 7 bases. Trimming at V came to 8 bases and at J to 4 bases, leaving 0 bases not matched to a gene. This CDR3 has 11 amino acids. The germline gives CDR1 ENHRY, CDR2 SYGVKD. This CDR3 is CAIGRADTQYF. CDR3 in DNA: TGTGCCATCGGGAGGGCAGATACGCAGTATTTT.

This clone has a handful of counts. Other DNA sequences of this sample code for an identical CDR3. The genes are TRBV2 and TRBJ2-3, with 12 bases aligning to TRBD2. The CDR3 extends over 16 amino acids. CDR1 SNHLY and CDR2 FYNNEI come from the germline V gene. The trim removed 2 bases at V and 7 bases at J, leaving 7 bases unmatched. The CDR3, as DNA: TGTGCCAGCAGTGAATTCGAACTAGCGGGAGGAAATACGCAGTATTTT. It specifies CASSEFELAGGNTQYF.

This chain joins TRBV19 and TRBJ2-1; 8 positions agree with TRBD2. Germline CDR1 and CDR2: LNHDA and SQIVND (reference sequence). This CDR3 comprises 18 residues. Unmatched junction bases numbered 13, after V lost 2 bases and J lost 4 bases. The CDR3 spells CASSINTPGAGVYNEQFF. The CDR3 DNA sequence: TGTGCCAGTAGTATAAACACCCCGGGAGCGGGGGTATACAATGAGCAGTTCTTC.